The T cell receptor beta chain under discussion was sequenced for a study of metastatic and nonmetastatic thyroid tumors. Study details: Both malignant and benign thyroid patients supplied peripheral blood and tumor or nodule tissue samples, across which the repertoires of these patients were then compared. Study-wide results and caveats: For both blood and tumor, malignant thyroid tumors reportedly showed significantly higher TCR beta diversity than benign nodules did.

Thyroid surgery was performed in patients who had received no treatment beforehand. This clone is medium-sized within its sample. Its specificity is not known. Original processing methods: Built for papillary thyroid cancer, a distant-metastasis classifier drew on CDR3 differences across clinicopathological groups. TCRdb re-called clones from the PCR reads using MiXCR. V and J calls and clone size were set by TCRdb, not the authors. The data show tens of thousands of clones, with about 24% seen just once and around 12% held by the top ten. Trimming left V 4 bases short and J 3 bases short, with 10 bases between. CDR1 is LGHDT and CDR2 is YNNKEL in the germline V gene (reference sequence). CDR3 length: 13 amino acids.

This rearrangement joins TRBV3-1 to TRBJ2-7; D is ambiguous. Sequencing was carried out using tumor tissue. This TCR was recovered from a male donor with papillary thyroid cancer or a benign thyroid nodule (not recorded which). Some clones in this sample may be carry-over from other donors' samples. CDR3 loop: CASSPGWDYEQYF. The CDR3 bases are TGTGCCAGCAGCCCCGGGTGGGACTACGAGCAGTACTTC.